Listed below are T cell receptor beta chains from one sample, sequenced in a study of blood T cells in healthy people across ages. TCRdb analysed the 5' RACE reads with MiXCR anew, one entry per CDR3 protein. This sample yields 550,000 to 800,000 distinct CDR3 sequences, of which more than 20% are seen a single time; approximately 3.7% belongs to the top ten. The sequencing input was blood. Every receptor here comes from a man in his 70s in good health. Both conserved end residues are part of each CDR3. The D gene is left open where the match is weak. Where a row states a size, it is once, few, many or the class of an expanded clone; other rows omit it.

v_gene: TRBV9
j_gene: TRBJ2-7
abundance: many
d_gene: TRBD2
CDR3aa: CASSVDLAGTYEQYF
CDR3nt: TGTGCCAGCAGCGTAGACCTAGCGGGAACCTACGAGCAGTACTTC

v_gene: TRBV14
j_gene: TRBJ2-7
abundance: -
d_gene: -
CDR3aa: CASSQDGTYEQYF
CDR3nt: TGTGCCAGCAGCCAAGACGGCACCTACGAGCAGTACTTC

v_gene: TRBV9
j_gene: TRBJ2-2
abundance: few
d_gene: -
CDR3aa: CASRALGTNTGELFF
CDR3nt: TGTGCCAGCAGAGCTCTGGGGACTAACACCGGGGAGCTGTTTTTT

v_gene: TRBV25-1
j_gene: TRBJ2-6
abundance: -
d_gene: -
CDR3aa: CASSRGGAGSGADVLTF
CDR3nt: TGTGCCAGCTCCAGAGGGGGTGCCGGATCTGGGGCCGACGTCCTGACTTTC

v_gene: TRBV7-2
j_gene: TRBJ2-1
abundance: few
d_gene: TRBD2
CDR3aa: CASSFPSGSVYNEQFF
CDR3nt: TGTGCCAGCAGCTTCCCGAGCGGGAGTGTTTACAATGAGCAGTTCTTC

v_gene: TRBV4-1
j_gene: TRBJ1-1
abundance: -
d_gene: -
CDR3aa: CASSQDRASMNTEAFF
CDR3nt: TGCGCCAGCAGCCAAGATAGGGCATCCATGAACACTGAAGCTTTCTTT

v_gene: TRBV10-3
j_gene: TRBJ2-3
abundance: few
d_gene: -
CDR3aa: CAISARGRSDTQYF
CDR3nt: TGTGCCATCAGTGCCAGGGGAAGGTCAGATACGCAGTATTTT

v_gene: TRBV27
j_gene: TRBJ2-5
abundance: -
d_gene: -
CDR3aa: CASSTRTEQETQYF
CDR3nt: TGTGCCAGCAGTACCAGGACCGAACAAGAGACCCAGTACTTC

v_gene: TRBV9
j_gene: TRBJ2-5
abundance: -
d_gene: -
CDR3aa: CASSVGRGEETQYF
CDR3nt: TGTGCCAGCAGCGTAGGACGAGGTGAAGAGACCCAGTACTTC

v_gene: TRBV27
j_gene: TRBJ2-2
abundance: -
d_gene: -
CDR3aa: CASSLFGVGTGELFF
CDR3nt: TGTGCCAGCAGTTTATTCGGGGTTGGGACCGGGGAGCTGTTTTTT

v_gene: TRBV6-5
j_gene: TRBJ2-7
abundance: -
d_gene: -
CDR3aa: CASSPGAYYERYF
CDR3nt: TGTGCCAGCAGCCCCGGGGCCTACTACGAGCGGTACTTC

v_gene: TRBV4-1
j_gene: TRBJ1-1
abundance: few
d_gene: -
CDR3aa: CASSQQGQNTEAFF
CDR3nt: TGCGCCAGCAGCCAACAGGGGCAGAACACTGAAGCTTTCTTT

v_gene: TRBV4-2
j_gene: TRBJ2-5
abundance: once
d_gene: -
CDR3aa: CASSQGPPGNQETQYF
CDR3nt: TGTGCCAGCAGCCAAGGTCCTCCGGGGAATCAAGAGACCCAGTACTTC

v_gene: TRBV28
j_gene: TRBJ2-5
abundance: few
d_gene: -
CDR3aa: CASSRRSRGETQYF
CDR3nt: TGTGCCAGCAGTCGGCGCAGTCGGGGTGAGACCCAGTACTTC

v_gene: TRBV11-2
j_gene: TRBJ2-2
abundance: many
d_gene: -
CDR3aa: CASSLVRTGELFF
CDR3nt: TGTGCCAGCAGCTTAGTTAGGACAGGGGAGCTGTTTTTT

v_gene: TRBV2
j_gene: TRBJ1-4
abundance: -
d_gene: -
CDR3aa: CASEERGSGREKLFF
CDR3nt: TGTGCCAGCGAGGAGCGCGGGTCGGGGCGTGAAAAACTGTTTTTT

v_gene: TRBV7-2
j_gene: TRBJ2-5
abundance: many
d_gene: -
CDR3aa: CASSNPPETQYF
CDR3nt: TGTGCCAGCAGCAATCCCCCAGAGACCCAGTACTTC

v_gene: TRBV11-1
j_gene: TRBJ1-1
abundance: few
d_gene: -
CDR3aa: CASSLQGRYTEAFF
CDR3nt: TGTGCCAGCAGCTTACAGGGGCGGTACACTGAAGCTTTCTTT

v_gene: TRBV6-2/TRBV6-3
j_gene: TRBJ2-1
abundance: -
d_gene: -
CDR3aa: CASSYRRRSYNEQFF
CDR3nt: TGTGCCAGCAGTTATAGGCGGCGCTCCTACAATGAGCAGTTCTTC

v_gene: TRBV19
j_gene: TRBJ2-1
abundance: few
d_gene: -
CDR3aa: CASSLRTMNNEQFF
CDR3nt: TGTGCCAGTAGCCTTAGGACTATGAACAATGAGCAGTTCTTC

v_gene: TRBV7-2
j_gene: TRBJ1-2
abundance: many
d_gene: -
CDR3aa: CASSLDRITYGYTF
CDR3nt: TGTGCCAGCAGCTTAGATCGGATTACCTATGGCTACACCTTC

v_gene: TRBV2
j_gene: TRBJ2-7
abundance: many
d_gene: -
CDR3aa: CASSPGLYEQYF
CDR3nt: TGTGCCAGCAGTCCGGGCCTCTACGAGCAGTACTTC

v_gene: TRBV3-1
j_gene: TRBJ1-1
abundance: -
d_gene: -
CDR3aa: CASSQLLRTDAFF
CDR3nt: TGTGCCAGCAGCCAGTTACTGCGCACTGATGCTTTCTTT

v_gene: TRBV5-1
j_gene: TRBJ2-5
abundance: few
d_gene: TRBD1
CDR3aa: CASSGLDRGQETQYF
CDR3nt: TGCGCCAGCAGCGGCCTGGACAGGGGCCAAGAGACCCAGTACTTC

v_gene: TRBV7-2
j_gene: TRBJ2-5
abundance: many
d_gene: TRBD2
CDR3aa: CASSLVSGSETQYF
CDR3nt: TGTGCCAGCAGCTTGGTGAGCGGGAGTGAGACCCAGTACTTC

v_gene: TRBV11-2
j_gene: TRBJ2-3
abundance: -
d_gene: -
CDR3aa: CASSNPGTVTDTQYF
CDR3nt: TGTGCCAGCAGCAATCCCGGGACTGTCACAGATACGCAGTATTTT

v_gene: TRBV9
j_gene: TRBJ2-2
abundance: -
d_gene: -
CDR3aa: CASSSHMATTGELFF
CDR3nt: TGTGCCAGCAGCTCCCATATGGCCACCACCGGGGAGCTGTTTTTT

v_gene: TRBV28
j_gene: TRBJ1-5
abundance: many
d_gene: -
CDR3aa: CASSRQGEGQHF
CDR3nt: TGTGCCAGCAGTCGTCAGGGTGAGGGCCAGCATTTT